This is a list of T cell receptor beta chains from one sample in a study of T cells after yellow fever vaccination. TCRdb reanalysed the 5' RACE reads using MiXCR and keeps one entry per CDR3 protein. The profile covers approximately 550,000 distinct CDR3 sequences, with roughly 12% appearing a single time and about an eighth taken by the ten largest. The input for sequencing was PBMCs, taken on the day of the yellow fever booster vaccination. These receptors all come from a man aged 25 to 45 who received the YFV17D yellow fever vaccine. CDR3s include the opening cysteine and the closing phenylalanine or tryptophan. Fields, in order: D gene, clone size, J gene, V gene, CDR3 protein, CDR3 DNA. The D gene is left open where the match is weak. The size field is filled for only some rows; it gives once, few, many or a size class.

TRBD1 | - | TRBJ1-3 | TRBV18 | CASSSLPGQALGIAGNTIYF | TGTGCCAGCTCATCACTCCCGGGACAGGCATTAGGGATTGCTGGAAACACCATATATTTT
TRBD2 | few | TRBJ2-3 | TRBV5-1 | CASSALWREGRPDTQYF | TGCGCCAGCAGCGCATTGTGGCGGGAGGGCCGTCCAGATACGCAGTATTTT
- | few | TRBJ1-6 | TRBV4-3 | CASSQKQGNSPLHF | TGCGCCAGCAGCCAGAAACAAGGGAATTCACCCCTCCACTTT
TRBD1 | - | TRBJ2-7 | TRBV12-3/TRBV12-4 | CASSLRGQWGASYEQYF | TGTGCCAGCAGTTTGAGGGGGCAGTGGGGTGCCTCCTACGAGCAGTACTTC
- | few | TRBJ2-2 | TRBV6-5 | CAIQGGTGELFF | TGTGCCATCCAAGGGGGTACCGGGGAGCTGTTTTTT
TRBD1 | few | TRBJ1-6 | TRBV20-1 | CSATTGTGLSPLHF | TGCAGTGCTACTACCGGGACAGGGTTGTCACCCCTCCACTTT
- | few | TRBJ1-1 | TRBV10-2 | CAAREEGTEAFF | TGCGCCGCCCGAGAGGAGGGCACTGAAGCTTTCTTT
- | - | TRBJ2-7 | TRBV14 | CASSQDRGASEQYF | TGTGCCAGCAGCCAAGATCGTGGTGCGTCCGAGCAGTACTTC
- | few | TRBJ1-1 | TRBV20-1 | CSSRMNTEAFF | TGCAGTTCACGAATGAACACTGAAGCTTTCTTT
- | - | TRBJ1-6 | TRBV3-1 | CASSLGIWDSPLHF | TGTGCCAGCAGCCTCGGAATCTGGGATTCACCCCTCCACTTT
- | few | TRBJ2-1 | TRBV6-2/TRBV6-3 | CASSYRDLGREFF | TGTGCCAGCAGTTACAGGGACCTGGGAAGGGAGTTCTTC
- | few | TRBJ2-4 | TRBV5-1 | CASSLDHKNIQYF | TGCGCCAGCAGCTTGGACCACAAAAACATTCAGTACTTC
TRBD1 | - | TRBJ1-6 | TRBV5-1 | CASRGTDNSPLHF | TGCGCCAGCAGAGGGACAGATAATTCACCCCTCCACTTT
- | - | TRBJ2-3 | TRBV30 | CAWNIGRGDTQYF | TGTGCCTGGAATATCGGACGAGGAGATACGCAGTATTTT
TRBD1 | few | TRBJ2-5 | TRBV6-5 | CASSYLALGTGQETQYF | TGTGCCAGCAGTTACTTGGCCCTCGGGACAGGGCAAGAGACCCAGTACTTC
TRBD1 | - | TRBJ2-5 | TRBV20-1 | CSAHPGTGLETQYF | TGCAGTGCCCACCCCGGGACAGGGCTAGAGACCCAGTACTTC
TRBD2 | - | TRBJ2-4 | TRBV20-1 | CSAEGTSGSGVGIQYF | TGCAGTGCTGAAGGGACTAGCGGGAGTGGGGTCGGCATTCAGTACTTC
- | many | TRBJ2-7 | TRBV3-1 | CASSQGLEQYF | TGTGCCAGCAGCCAAGGTCTCGAGCAGTACTTC
TRBD1 | - | TRBJ1-2 | TRBV4-3 | CASSRTIVGTGSPYGYTF | TGCGCCAGCAGTCGCACAATTGTGGGGACAGGAAGTCCCTATGGCTACACCTTC
- | few | TRBJ2-5 | TRBV3-1 | CASSQDWGAGQETQYF | TGTGCCAGCAGCCAAGATTGGGGCGCGGGGCAAGAGACCCAGTACTTC
- | many | TRBJ1-2 | TRBV3-1 | CASSRRTAANYGYTF | TGTGCCAGCAGCCGGCGGACAGCCGCCAACTATGGCTACACCTTC
- | - | TRBJ2-7 | TRBV4-2 | CASSQAEGSYEQYF | TGTGCCAGCAGCCAAGCAGAGGGTTCCTACGAGCAGTACTTC
TRBD2 | - | TRBJ2-4 | TRBV6-2/TRBV6-3 | CASSLLFRAALAGLAKNIQYF | TGTGCCAGCAGCCTCCTTTTTAGGGCAGCCCTAGCGGGTCTAGCCAAAAACATTCAGTACTTC
- | few | TRBJ1-1 | TRBV11-3 | CASSGSGDTEAFF | TGTGCCAGCAGCGGGAGTGGGGACACTGAAGCTTTCTTT
- | few | TRBJ2-7 | TRBV7-2 | CASSFVPPGRAGMEQYF | TGTGCCAGCAGCTTTGTACCCCCCGGCAGGGCAGGAATGGAGCAGTACTTC
- | few | TRBJ2-7 | TRBV12-3/TRBV12-4 | CASSKSTGLGGYEQYF | TGTGCCAGCAGTAAATCTACAGGACTCGGGGGCTACGAGCAGTACTTC
TRBD1 | few | TRBJ2-7 | TRBV30 | CACRQGRGYEQYF | TGTGCCTGCAGACAGGGCCGGGGCTACGAGCAGTACTTC
TRBD1 | - | TRBJ2-2 | TRBV5-1 | CASSERQGRGAGELFF | TGCGCCAGCAGCGAGCGACAGGGCCGGGGCGCCGGGGAGCTGTTTTTT
- | - | TRBJ1-1 | TRBV18 | CASSPLGNTEAFF | TGTGCCAGCTCACCACTGGGTAACACTGAAGCTTTCTTT
TRBD1 | - | TRBJ2-7 | TRBV5-1 | CASSLGTGRSYEQYF | TGCGCCAGCAGCTTGGGGACAGGGAGAAGCTACGAGCAGTACTTC
- | few | TRBJ2-4 | TRBV28 | CASREEYPPAKNIQYF | TGTGCCAGCCGCGAGGAGTATCCACCAGCCAAAAACATTCAGTACTTC